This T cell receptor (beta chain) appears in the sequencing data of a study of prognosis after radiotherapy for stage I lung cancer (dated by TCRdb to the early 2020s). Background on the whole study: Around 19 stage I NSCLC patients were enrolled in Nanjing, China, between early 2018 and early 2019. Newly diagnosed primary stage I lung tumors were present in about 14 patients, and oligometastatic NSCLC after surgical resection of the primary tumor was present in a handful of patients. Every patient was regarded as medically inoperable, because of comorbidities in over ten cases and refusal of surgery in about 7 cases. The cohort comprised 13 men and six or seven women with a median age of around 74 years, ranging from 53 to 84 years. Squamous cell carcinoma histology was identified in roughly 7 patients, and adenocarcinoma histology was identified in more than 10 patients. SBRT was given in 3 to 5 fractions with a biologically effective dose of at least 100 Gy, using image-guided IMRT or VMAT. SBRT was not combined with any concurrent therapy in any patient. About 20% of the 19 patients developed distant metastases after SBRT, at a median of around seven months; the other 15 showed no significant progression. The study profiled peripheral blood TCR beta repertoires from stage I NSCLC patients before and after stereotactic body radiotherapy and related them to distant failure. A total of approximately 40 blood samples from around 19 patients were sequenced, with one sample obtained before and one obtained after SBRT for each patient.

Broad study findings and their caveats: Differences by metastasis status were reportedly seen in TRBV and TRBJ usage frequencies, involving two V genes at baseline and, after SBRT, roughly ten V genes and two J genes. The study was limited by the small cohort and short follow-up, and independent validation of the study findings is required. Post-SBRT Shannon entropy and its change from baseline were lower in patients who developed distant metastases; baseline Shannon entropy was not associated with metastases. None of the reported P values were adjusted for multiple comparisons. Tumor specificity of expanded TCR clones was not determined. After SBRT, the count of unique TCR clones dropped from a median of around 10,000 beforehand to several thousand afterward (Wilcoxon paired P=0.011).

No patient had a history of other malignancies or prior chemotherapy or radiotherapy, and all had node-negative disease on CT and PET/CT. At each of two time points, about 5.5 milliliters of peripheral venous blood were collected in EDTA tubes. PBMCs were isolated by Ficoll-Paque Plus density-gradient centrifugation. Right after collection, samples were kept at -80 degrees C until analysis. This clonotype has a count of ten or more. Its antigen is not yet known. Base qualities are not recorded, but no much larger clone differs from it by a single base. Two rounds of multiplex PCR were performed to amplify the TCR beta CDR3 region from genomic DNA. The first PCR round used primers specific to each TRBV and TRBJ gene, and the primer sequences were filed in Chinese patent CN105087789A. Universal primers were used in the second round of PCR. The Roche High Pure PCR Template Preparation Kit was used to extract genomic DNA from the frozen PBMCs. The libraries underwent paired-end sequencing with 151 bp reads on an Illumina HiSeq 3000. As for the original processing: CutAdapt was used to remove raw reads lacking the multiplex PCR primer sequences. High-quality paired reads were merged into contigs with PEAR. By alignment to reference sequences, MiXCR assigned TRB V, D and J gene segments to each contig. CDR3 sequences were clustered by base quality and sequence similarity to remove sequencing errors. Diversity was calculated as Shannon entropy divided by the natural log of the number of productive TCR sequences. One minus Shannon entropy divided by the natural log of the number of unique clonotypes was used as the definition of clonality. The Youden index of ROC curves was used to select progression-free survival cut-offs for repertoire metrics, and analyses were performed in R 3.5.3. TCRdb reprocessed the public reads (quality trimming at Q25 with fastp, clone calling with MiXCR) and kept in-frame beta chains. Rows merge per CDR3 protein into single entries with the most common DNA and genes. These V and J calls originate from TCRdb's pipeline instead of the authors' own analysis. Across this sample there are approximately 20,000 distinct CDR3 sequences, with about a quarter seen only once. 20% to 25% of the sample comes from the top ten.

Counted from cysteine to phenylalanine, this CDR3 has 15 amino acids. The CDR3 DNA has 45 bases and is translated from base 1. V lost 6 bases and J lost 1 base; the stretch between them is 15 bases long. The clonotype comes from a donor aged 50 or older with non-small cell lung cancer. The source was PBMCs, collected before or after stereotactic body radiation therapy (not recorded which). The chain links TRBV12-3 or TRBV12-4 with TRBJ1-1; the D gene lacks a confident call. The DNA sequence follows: TGTGCCAGCAGACCGCAAAGTAACAAGAACACTGAAGCTTTCTTT. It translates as CASRPQSNKNTEAFF.